Listed here are 22 T cell receptor beta chains from one sample, sequenced in a study of shared clonotypes between healthy human individuals. Sequencing used immunoSEQ multiplex PCR; TCRdb keeps in-frame clones, though not all of them. This table has about 600,000 clones, around 80% appearing once. Sample: PBMCs. These receptors came from a woman aged 35 to 49 in good health. Some clones in this sample may be carry-over from other donors' samples.

To note about this clone: Other DNA sequences within the sample encode an identical CDR3. The chain links TRBV7-2 to TRBJ1-1; D ambiguous. Trimming removed 1 base at V and 0 bases at J, with 12 bases between. Per the germline V gene, CDR1 is SGHTA and CDR2 is FQGNSA. CDR3 length: 16 amino acids. The CDR3 DNA follows: TGTGCCAGCAGCTTAGGAAGGACGGGAATGAACACTGAAGCTTTCTTT. Its protein product is CASSLGRTGMNTEAFF.

The sample holds a few counts of this clone. This rearrangement joins TRBV7-3 to TRBJ2-5, with D perhaps matching TRBD2 (5 bases). CDR1 SGHTA and CDR2 FQGTGA come from the germline V gene. The CDR3 consists of 13 residues. Trimming shortened V by 3 bases and J by 5 bases, and 10 bases separated the two germline ends. CDR3 protein: CASSLGVGETQYF. The DNA for the CDR3 is TGTGCCAGCAGCTTGGGAGTGGGGGAGACCCAGTACTTC.

This clone has more than one count but fewer than ten. The chain carries TRBV7-2 and TRBJ1-2; D is undetermined. The CDR3 loop spans 17 amino acids. V lost 1 base, J lost 2 bases, and 17 bases lay in between. The V gene's germline CDR1 is SGHTA and CDR2 FQGNSA. Here the CDR3 reads CASSLVGYGTNNYGYTF. CDR3 sequence (DNA): TGTGCCAGCAGCTTAGTGGGGTACGGCACGAACAACTATGGCTACACCTTC.

A word on this clone: A read error may be the cause here, since a much bigger clone is one base away. The chain links TRBV5-1 to TRBJ1-1; possible D gene TRBD1, 5 bases. The CDR3 spans 15 residues. CDR1 and CDR2 (germline): SGHRS, YFSETQ. CDR3 coding DNA: TGCGCCGGCAGCTTTTGGGCGACAGAGAACACTGAAGCTTTCTTT. This codes for CAGSFWATENTEAFF.

The rearrangement links TRBV6-1 to TRBJ1-1, with a weak D call TRBD1 (5 bases). The germline gives CDR1 MNHNS, CDR2 SASEGT. This CDR3 has 14 residues. V lost 6 bases and J 1 base, leaving 12 bases between the germline ends. DNA for the CDR3: TGTGCCAGCAGCGTTGAGAGGGGGAACACTGAAGCTTTCTTT. As protein: CASSVERGNTEAFF.

This sequence joins TRBV7-9 and TRBJ2-2; 8 bases map to TRBD2. With V trimmed by 0 bases and J by 5 bases, 5 bases remained unmatched. The CDR3 runs to 16 residues. Germline lookup yields CDR1 SEHNR and CDR2 FQNEAQ (reference sequence). CDR3 in amino acids: CASSLAVLAETGELFF. The DNA of the CDR3 is TGTGCCAGCAGCTTAGCCGTACTAGCGGAAACCGGGGAGCTGTTTTTT.

This sequence joins TRBV9 and TRBJ2-5, with 9 positions matching TRBD2. Trimming at V came to 4 bases and at J to 4 bases, leaving 8 bases not matched to a gene. Germline V gene sequence: CDR1 SGDLS, CDR2 YYNGEE. The CDR3 has 15 amino acids. The CDR3 nucleotides read TGTGCCAGCAGCCCATTAGCGGGAGTAGGAGAGACCCAGTACTTC. It encodes CASSPLAGVGETQYF.

This clone is a singleton in its sample. The identical CDR3 is also encoded by other nucleotide sequences in the sample. This chain uses TRBV30 with TRBJ1-5; D is uncertain. The CDR3 contains 13 residues. Germline V gene data show CDR1 as GTSNPN and CDR2 as SVGIG (reference sequence). Trimming removed 3 bases from V and 3 bases from J, with 9 bases in between. Here the CDR3 reads CAWSAGDNQPQHF. In DNA, the CDR3 is TGTGCCTGGAGCGCAGGCGACAATCAGCCCCAGCATTTT.

This clone was detected many times. The genes are TRBV11-2 and TRBJ2-7; the match to TRBD1 covers 7 bases. Germline trimming cut 0 bases from V and 5 bases from J; bases unmatched to any gene: 7. CDR3 size: 15 residues. Per the germline V gene, CDR1 is SGHAT and CDR2 is FQNNGV. The CDR3 here is CASSLDARGIDEQYF. In DNA, the CDR3 is TGTGCCAGCAGCTTAGATGCCAGGGGGATCGACGAGCAGTACTTC.

The CDR3 is CASRAGGHYEQYF. The CDR3 region has the DNA TGCGCCAGCAGGGCGGGAGGCCACTACGAGCAGTACTTC. This chain uses TRBV10-2 with TRBJ2-7, with 8 positions matching TRBD2. The trim removed 6 bases at V and 3 bases at J, leaving 4 bases unmatched. The CDR3 loop spans 13 amino acids. CDR1 and CDR2 from the germline V gene are WSHSY and SAAADI.

This chain uses TRBV28 with TRBJ2-7; possibly TRBD1 for D (6 bases). Germline lookup yields CDR1 MDHEN and CDR2 SYDVKM. The V gene lost 2 bases and the J gene lost 6 bases, with 17 bases spanning the gap. This CDR3 has 15 residues. The CDR3 region has the DNA TGTGCCAGCAGTTTAGGCAGGGGCGTTGCGTTCGAGCAGTACTTC. It encodes CASSLGRGVAFEQYF. The variable domain in full, completed from reference TRBV28 and TRBJ2-7, reads DVKVTQSSRYLVKRTGEKVFLECVQDMDHENMFWYRQDPGLGLRLIYFSYDVKMKEKGDIPEGYSVSREKKERFSLILESASTNQTSMYLCASSLGRGVAFEQYFGPGTRLTVT.

This clone is a singleton in its sample. The genes are TRBV13 and TRBJ2-1; TRBD2 agrees at 14 bases. The CDR3 has 19 residues. CDR1 and CDR2 from the germline V gene are PRHDT and FYEKMQ (reference sequence). The V and J ends lost 5 bases and 1 base, in that order; junction bases with no gene match: 10. The CDR3 region is CASSGSGTSGGPSYNEQFF. The CDR3 DNA is TGTGCCAGCAGCGGATCCGGGACTAGCGGGGGCCCGTCCTACAATGAGCAGTTCTTC.

J is TRBJ2-7 and V is TRBV5-5; 10 nucleotides agree with TRBD2. Germline lookup yields CDR1 SGHKS and CDR2 YYEKEE (reference sequence). Trimming took 5 bases from V and 7 from J; bases not matched to a gene: 12. CDR3 size: 15 residues. The CDR3 sequence is CASSSTAGGPYEQYF. The CDR3 DNA reads as TGTGCCAGCAGTTCGACAGCGGGAGGGCCGTATGAGCAGTACTTC.

The chain has TRBV5-4 and TRBJ2-5; TRBD2 matches 7 bases. CDR1 and CDR2 from the germline V gene are SGHNT and YYREEE (reference sequence). The CDR3 consists of 15 residues. Trimming removed 4 bases from V and 5 bases from J; junction bases left unmatched: 11. CDR3 protein: CASSPTIGGRETQYF. The CDR3 bases are TGTGCCAGCAGCCCCACCATCGGGGGGAGGGAGACCCAGTACTTC.

The chain combines TRBV15 with TRBJ2-2; the D gene is possibly TRBD1 (5 bases). The CDR3 contains 16 residues. Germline CDR1 reads LNHNV; CDR2 reads YYDKDF (reference sequence). Trimming removed 1 base from V and 6 bases from J, with 15 bases in between. CDR3 DNA sequence: TGTGCCACCAGCAGAGGCCGACTGAGACAGCCCGGGGAGCTGTTTTTT. Translated, it gives CATSRGRLRQPGELFF. Full variable domain (rest looked up from reference TRBV15 and TRBJ2-2): DAMVIQNPRYQVTQFGKPVTLSCSQTLNHNVMYWYQQKSSQAPKLLFHYYDKDFNNEADTPDNFQSRRPNTSFCFLDIRSPGLGDTAMYLCATSRGRLRQPGELFFGEGSRLTVL.

The rearrangement joins TRBV28 to TRBJ2-2; the D call may be TRBD1 or TRBD2 (5 bases each). V was clipped by 6 bases and J by 6 bases, with 11 bases between them. The length of the CDR3 is 13 residues. CDR1 is MDHEN and CDR2 is SYDVKM in the germline V gene. Written as DNA, the CDR3 is TGTGCCAGCAGACTAGGGGTCCCCGGGGAGCTGTTTTTT. It yields the protein CASRLGVPGELFF.

A single count supports this clone. This rearrangement joins TRBV27 to TRBJ2-7, with 9 bases identical to TRBD1. Germline CDR1 reads MNHEY; CDR2 reads SMNVEV (reference sequence). After removal of 4 bases from V and 2 bases from J, the junction contained 3 bases not matched to a gene. This CDR3 is 14 amino acids long. The CDR3: CASSYGTGTYEQYF. The DNA for the CDR3 is TGTGCCAGCAGTTACGGGACAGGGACCTACGAGCAGTACTTC.

The gene calls are TRBV4-1 and TRBJ1-4; D gene ambiguous. The CDR3 totals 14 residues. The V gene's germline CDR1 is MGHRA and CDR2 YSYEKL. The V end was cut by 1 base, the J end by 4 bases, with 7 bases between. CDR3 in amino acids: CASSQGQYNEKLFF. The CDR3 nucleotides are TGCGCCAGCAGCCAAGGGCAATATAATGAAAAACTGTTTTTT.

This clone was detected once. This rearrangement joins TRBV18 to TRBJ2-5; D is possibly TRBD1 (6 bases). The J call could be wrong; TRBJ2-7 is a better fit for the DNA end. This CDR3 spans 14 amino acids. Germline-derived CDR1 and CDR2 are KGHSH and LQKENI. Here the CDR3 reads CASSGGGPPLEQYF. The CDR3 DNA sequence: TGTGCCAGTTCCGGTGGGGGCCCTCCCCTCGAGCAGTACTTC.

In its sample, this clone was seen once. The chain links TRBV21-1 to TRBJ2-3; TRBD2 reflects the table's D call only, with no check against the DNA. TRBV21-1 counts as a pseudogene. The CDR3 loop spans 16 amino acids. CDR3 DNA: TGTGCCAGCAGCAAACACACTAGCGGAGGCACAGATACGCAGTATTTT. Residues: CASSKHTSGGTDTQYF.

The J gene is TRBJ2-5, the V gene TRBV30; maybe TRBD1 (5 bases). Trimming left V 4 bases short and J 2 bases short, with 11 bases between. CDR1 is GTSNPN, CDR2 SVGIG, per germline (reference sequence). The CDR3 spans 13 residues. The CDR3 nucleotides are TGTGCCTGGAAGTCAGGGTGGCAAGAGACCCAGTACTTC. Amino acid sequence: CAWKSGWQETQYF.

This sequence joins TRBV4-2 and TRBJ2-7, with 8 bases lining up with TRBD2. CDR3 length: 15 amino acids. V shed 1 base and J 4 bases; nucleotides not matched to a gene: 6. CDR1 is LGHNA, CDR2 YNFKEQ, per germline. The CDR3 DNA reads TGTGCCAGCAGCCAAGGTGGGACTAGTGATTACGAGCAGTACTTC. Translated: CASSQGGTSDYEQYF.